This section outlines one T cell receptor (beta chain) sequence together with its context. The source of the sample is a study of monozygotic twins with inflammatory bowel disease. The TCR libraries each used total RNA (approximately 4,000 ng per library). A template switching step added UMIs, each with a 6-nucleotide sample barcode. Both the TCRalpha cDNA and the TCRbeta cDNA were taken through two nested PCRs, lasting approximately 17 and 9 cycles. TCRdb reanalyzed the 5' RACE reads, giving one entry per CDR3 protein sequence and no DNA. Its table lists fewer than 550,000 distinct CDR3 sequences. The CDR3 consists of 13 residues. Germline V gene lookup returns CDR1 MDHEN and CDR2 SYDVKM.

The sequenced sample was blood. This receptor was identified in a human donor with ulcerative colitis or Crohn's disease, or a healthy co-twin of an affected twin (not recorded which). V usage is TRBV28 and J usage is TRBJ1-2. The CDR3 sequence is CASSFGERLGYTF.